The text below deals with one TCR beta chain. Only in-frame clones appear in the TCRdb table, and some are missing; sequencing was by immunoSEQ multiplex PCR. The sample consists of more than 95,000 clones, 85% to 95% of them appearing once. These data belong to a study of T cell changes during pregnancy in multiple sclerosis. Germline CDR1 is SGHKS and CDR2 is YYEKEE (reference sequence). The CDR3 totals 15 residues. V gave up 2 bases and J gave up 1 base; unmatched junction bases: 1. The sequences come from peripheral blood, collected after pregnancy. The TCR originated in a female donor with multiple sclerosis, enrolled in a pregnancy study. The chain has TRBV5-5 and TRBJ2-1; TRBD1 aligns across 9 bases. CDR3 residues: CASSLQGASYNEQFF. CDR3 DNA: TGTGCCAGCAGCTTACAGGGGGCGTCCTACAATGAGCAGTTCTTC.